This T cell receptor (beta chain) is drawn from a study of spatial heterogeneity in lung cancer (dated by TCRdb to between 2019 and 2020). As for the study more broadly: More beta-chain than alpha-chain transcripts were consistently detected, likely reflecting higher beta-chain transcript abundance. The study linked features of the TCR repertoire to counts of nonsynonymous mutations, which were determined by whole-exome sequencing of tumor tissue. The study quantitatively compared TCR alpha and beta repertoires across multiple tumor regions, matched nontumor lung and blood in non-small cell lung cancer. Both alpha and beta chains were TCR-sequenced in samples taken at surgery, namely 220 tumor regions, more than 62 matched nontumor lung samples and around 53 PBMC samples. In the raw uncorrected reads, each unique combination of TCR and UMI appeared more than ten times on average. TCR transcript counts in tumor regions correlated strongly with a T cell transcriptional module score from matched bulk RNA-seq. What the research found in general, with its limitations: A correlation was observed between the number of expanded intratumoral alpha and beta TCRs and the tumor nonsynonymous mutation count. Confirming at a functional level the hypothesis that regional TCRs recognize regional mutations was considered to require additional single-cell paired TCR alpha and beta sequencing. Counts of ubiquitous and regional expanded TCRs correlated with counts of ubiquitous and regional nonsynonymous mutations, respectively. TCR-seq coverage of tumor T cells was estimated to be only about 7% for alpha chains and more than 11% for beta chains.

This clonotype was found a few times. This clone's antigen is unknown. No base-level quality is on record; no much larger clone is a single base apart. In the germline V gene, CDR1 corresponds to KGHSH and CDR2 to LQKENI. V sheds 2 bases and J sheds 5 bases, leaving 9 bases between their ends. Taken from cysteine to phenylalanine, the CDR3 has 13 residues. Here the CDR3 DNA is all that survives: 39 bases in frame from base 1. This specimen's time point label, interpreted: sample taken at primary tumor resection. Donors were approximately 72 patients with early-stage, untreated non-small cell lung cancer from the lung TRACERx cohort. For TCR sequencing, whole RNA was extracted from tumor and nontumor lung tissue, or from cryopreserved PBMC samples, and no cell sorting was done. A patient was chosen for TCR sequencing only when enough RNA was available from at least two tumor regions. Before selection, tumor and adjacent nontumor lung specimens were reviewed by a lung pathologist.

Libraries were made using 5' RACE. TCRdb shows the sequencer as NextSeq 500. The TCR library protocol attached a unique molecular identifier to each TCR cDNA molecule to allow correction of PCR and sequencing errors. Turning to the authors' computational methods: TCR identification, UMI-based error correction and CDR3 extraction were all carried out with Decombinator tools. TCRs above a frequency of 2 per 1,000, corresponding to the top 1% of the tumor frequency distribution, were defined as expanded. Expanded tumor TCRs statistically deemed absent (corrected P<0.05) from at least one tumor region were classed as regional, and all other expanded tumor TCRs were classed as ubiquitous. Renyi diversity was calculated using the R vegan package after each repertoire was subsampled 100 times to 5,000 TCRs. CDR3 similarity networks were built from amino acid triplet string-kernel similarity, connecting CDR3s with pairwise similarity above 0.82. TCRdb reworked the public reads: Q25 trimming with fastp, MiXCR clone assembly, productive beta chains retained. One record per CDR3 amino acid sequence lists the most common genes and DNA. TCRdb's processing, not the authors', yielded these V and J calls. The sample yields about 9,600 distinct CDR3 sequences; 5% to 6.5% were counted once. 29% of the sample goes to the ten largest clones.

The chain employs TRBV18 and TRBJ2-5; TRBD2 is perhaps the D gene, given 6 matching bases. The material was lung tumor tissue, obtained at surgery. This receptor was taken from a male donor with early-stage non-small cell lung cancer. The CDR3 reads CASSPNSGETQYF. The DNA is TGTGCCAGCTCACCAAACAGCGGGGAGACCCAGTACTTC.